The following is a TCR beta chain sequence with its context. Germline V gene lookup returns CDR1 SGHTA and CDR2 FQGTGA. The CDR3 totals 16 residues. Trimming at V came to 2 bases and at J to 0 bases, leaving 2 bases not matched to a gene. These data originate in a study of blood T cell repertoires in COVID-19. Resolution of symptoms, clearance, or two negative PCRs was present in recovered Cohort 3 donors. The table came from immunoSEQ multiplex PCR; TCRdb's copy has only in-frame clones and leaves some out. The sample has approximately 170,000 clones, around 82% seen once; the top ten hold 4.5% to 7.5%.

The clonotype was recovered from a man aged 40-55 years who had recovered from COVID-19. Source material: PBMCs or T cells enriched from blood (not recorded which). This chain uses TRBV7-3 with TRBJ2-3; TRBD2 agrees at 10 bases. The CDR3 reads CASSLLAGVSTDTQYF. CDR3 coding DNA: TGTGCCAGCAGCTTACTAGCGGGGGTTAGCACAGATACGCAGTATTTT.